Following are 10 T cell receptor beta chains from one sample sequenced in a study of human T cells and chemical hapten exposure. In TCRdb, the RACE reads were re-called with MiXCR into one record per CDR3 protein. The profile shows approximately 97,000 distinct CDR3 sequences, over 10% of them singletons. Time point: patch test 2, 6 weeks after DPC sensitization. Treatment indicated: therapeutic diphenylcyclopropenone sensitization with weekly scalp DPC. Sequenced here: whole blood, sampled in connection with sensitization to the hapten diphenylcyclopropenone (DPC). The source is a woman aged 40 to 50 with alopecia areata. Some clones in this sample may be carry-over from other donors' samples.

This clonotype was detected ten times or more. The V call is TRBV5-4, the J call TRBJ1-3; D remains unclear. The CDR3 runs 14 residues. V lost 1 base and J lost 6, with 11 bases in between. Germline lookup yields CDR1 SGHNT and CDR2 YYREEE (reference sequence). As DNA, the CDR3 is TGTGCCAGCAGCTTGATGGGAGCGGAAAACACCATATATTTT. It yields the protein CASSLMGAENTIYF.

Many counts were recorded for this clonotype. This chain links TRBV5-6 with TRBJ2-7; D is possibly TRBD2 (6 bases). The V end was cut by 4 bases, the J end by 4 bases, with 12 bases between. CDR3 length equals 13 residues. Germline-derived CDR1 and CDR2 are SGHDT and YYEEEE. CDR3 amino acids: CASSPLGGYEQYF. The CDR3 bases are TGTGCCAGCAGCCCGCTGGGGGGTTACGAGCAGTACTTC.

This clonotype was picked up many times. CDR3 sequence reads: CASSLEGSFNTGELFF. CDR3 nucleotides: TGTGCCAGCAGCTTGGAAGGCTCCTTCAACACCGGGGAGCTGTTTTTT. This chain uses TRBV5-6 with TRBJ2-2, with D unresolved. Trimming removed 0 bases at V and 2 bases at J, with 11 bases between. Germline CDR1 and CDR2: SGHDT and YYEEEE. The length of the CDR3 is 16 residues. Filled out from reference TRBV5-6 and TRBJ2-2, the complete variable domain reads DAGVTQSPTHLIKTRGQQVTLRCSPKSGHDTVSWYQQALGQGPQFIFQYYEEEERQRGNFPDRFSGHQFPNYSSELNVNALLLGDSALYLCASSLEGSFNTGELFFGEGSRLTVL.

The table lists this clonotype with many counts. Relative to the germline gene, one junction end is altered; a read error may explain this. The chain links TRBV7-7 to TRBJ2-7; a possible D gene is TRBD1 (6 bases). The CDR3 loop spans 14 amino acids. Per the germline V gene, CDR1 is SSHAT and CDR2 is FNYEAQ (reference sequence). Here the CDR3 DNA reads TGTGCTAGCAGCTTGGGGCAGGGGATCCACGAGCAGTACTTC. This codes for CASSLGQGIHEQYF.

The chain is built from TRBV6-6 and TRBJ1-3; tentatively, D is TRBD1 (6 bases). CDR3 length equals 14 residues. The germline gives CDR1 MNHNY, CDR2 SVGAGI (reference sequence). Trimming took 10 bases from V and 6 from J, leaving 19 bases between them. The CDR3 here is CATQTGPQANTIYF. CDR3 bases: TGTGCCACCCAAACAGGGCCTCAGGCAAACACCATATATTTT.

This clonotype was detected only a few times. The chain has TRBV12-3 or TRBV12-4 and TRBJ2-2, with 10 bases matching TRBD2. CDR3 length: 15 residues. J lost 6 bases, V lost 2 bases, and 3 bases had no gene match. The CDR3 DNA sequence: TGTGCCAGCAGTTTATTCGGGACTAGCGCCGGGGAGCTGTTTTTT. The encoded protein is CASSLFGTSAGELFF.

This clonotype was observed at least ten times. The V gene is TRBV3-1, the J gene TRBJ1-1, with D uncertain. Germline V gene data show CDR1 as LGHDT and CDR2 as YNNKEL (reference sequence). The CDR3 contains 12 residues. The germline V and J ends were trimmed by 4 bases and 8 bases, with 11 bases remaining between them. The CDR3 region has the DNA TGTGCCAGCAGCCCAGTCCCGGGGGAAGCTTTCTTT. Translating gives CASSPVPGEAFF.

This clonotype was counted a few times. The V and J genes are TRBV5-5 and TRBJ1-6; D is unclear. Trimming took off 1 base at V and 8 bases at J, with 13 bases between the two ends. Germline-derived CDR1 and CDR2 are SGHKS and YYEKEE (reference sequence). The CDR3 is made up of 15 amino acids. Here the CDR3 DNA reads TGTGCCAGCAGCTTGAGGACGGTTGACTATTCACCCCTCCACTTT. It encodes CASSLRTVDYSPLHF. Variable domain in full (rest from reference TRBV5-5 and TRBJ1-6): DAGVTQSPTHLIKTRGQQVTLRCSPISGHKSVSWYQQVLGQGPQFIFQYYEKEERGRGNFPDRFSARQFPNYSSELNVNALLLGDSALYLCASSLRTVDYSPLHFGNGTRLTVT.

This clonotype was observed at least ten times. This rearrangement joins TRBV4-2 to TRBJ2-1, with 8 bases matching TRBD2. Germline V gene data show CDR1 as LGHNA and CDR2 as YNFKEQ. This CDR3 region has 17 residues. V dropped 0 bases and J dropped 2; count of bases not matched to a gene: 6. CDR3 sequence (DNA): TGTGCCAGCAGCCAAGATTTGGGAGCGGGGGCCTACAATGAGCAGTTCTTC. Residues: CASSQDLGAGAYNEQFF.

This clonotype came up many times. The chain couples TRBV7-9 to TRBJ2-7, with D unclear. The CDR3 loop spans 17 amino acids. Germline V lookup: CDR1 SEHNR, CDR2 FQNEAQ (reference sequence). The V end lost 0 bases, the J end lost 1 base, and 16 bases lay between the germline ends. Here the CDR3 reads CASSLAPIGRLSYEQYF. The DNA for the CDR3 is TGTGCCAGCAGCTTAGCGCCTATCGGCAGGCTTTCCTACGAGCAGTACTTC. The entire variable domain, with the rest obtained from reference TRBV7-9 and TRBJ2-7, is as follows: DTGVSQNPRHKITKRGQNVTFRCDPISEHNRLYWYRQTLGQGPEFLTYFQNEAQLEKSRLLSDRFSAERPKGSFSTLEIQRTEQGDSAMYLCASSLAPIGRLSYEQYFGPGTRLTVT.